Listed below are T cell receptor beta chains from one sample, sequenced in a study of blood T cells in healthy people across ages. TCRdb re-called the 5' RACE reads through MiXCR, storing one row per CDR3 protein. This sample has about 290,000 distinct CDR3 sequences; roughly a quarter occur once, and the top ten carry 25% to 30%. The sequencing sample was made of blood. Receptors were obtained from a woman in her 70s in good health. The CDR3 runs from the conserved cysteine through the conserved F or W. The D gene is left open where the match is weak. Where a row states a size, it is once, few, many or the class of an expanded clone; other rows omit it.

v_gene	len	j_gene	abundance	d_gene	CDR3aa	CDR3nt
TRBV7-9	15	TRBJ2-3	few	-	CASSLGPSPTDTQYF	TGTGCCAGCAGCTTAGGGCCCTCGCCCACAGATACGCAGTATTTT
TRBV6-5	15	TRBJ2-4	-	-	CASSYERLGKNIQYF	TGTGCCAGCAGTTATGAGCGGCTAGGCAAAAACATTCAGTACTTC
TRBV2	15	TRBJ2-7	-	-	CASRPNRASSYEQYF	TGTGCCAGCAGGCCCAACAGGGCAAGCTCCTACGAGCAGTACTTC
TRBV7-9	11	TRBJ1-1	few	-	CASSLGSEAFF	TGTGCCAGCAGCTTAGGGTCTGAAGCTTTCTTT
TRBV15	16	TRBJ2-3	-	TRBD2	CATSRWSGSNSDTQYF	TGTGCCACCAGCAGATGGAGCGGGAGTAATTCAGATACGCAGTATTTT
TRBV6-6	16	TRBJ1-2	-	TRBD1	CASSQTGQGSRNGYTF	TGTGCCAGCAGTCAAACCGGACAGGGGAGCAGGAATGGCTACACCTTC
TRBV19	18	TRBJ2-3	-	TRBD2	CASSKARFGLAGADTQYF	TGTGCCAGTAGTAAGGCCCGGTTCGGACTAGCGGGGGCAGATACGCAGTATTTT
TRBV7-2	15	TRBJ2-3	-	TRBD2	CASSITGTSVDTQYF	TGTGCCAGCAGCATCACCGGGACTAGCGTAGATACGCAGTATTTT
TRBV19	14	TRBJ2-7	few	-	CASTIGPGQYEQYF	TGTGCCAGTACGATCGGGCCGGGCCAGTACGAGCAGTACTTC
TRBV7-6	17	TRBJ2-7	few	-	CASSPQGGTSSTYEQYF	TGTGCCAGCAGCCCTCAAGGGGGGACATCTTCTACCTACGAGCAGTACTTC
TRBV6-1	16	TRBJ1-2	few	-	CASNPRRSGRGKGYTF	TGTGCCAGCAATCCTCGGCGGTCCGGTCGCGGTAAGGGCTACACCTTC
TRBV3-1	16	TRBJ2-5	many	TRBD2	CASSQPPTGLAVTQYF	TGTGCCAGCAGCCAACCCCCAACGGGACTAGCTGTGACCCAGTACTTC
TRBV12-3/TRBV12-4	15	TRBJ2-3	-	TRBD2	CASSYSGGDTDTQYF	TGTGCCAGCAGTTATTCGGGAGGGGACACAGATACGCAGTATTTT